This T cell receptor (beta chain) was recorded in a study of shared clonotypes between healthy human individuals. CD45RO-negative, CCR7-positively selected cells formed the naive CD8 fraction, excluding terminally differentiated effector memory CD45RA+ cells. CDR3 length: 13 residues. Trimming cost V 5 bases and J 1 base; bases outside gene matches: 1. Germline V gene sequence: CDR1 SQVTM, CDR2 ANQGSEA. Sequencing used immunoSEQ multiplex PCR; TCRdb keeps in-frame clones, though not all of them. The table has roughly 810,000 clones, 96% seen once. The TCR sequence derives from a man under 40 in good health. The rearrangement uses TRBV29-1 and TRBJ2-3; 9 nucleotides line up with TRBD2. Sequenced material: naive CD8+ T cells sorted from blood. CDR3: CSVRTSGTDTQYF. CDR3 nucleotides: TGCAGCGTTAGGACTAGCGGCACAGATACGCAGTATTTT.